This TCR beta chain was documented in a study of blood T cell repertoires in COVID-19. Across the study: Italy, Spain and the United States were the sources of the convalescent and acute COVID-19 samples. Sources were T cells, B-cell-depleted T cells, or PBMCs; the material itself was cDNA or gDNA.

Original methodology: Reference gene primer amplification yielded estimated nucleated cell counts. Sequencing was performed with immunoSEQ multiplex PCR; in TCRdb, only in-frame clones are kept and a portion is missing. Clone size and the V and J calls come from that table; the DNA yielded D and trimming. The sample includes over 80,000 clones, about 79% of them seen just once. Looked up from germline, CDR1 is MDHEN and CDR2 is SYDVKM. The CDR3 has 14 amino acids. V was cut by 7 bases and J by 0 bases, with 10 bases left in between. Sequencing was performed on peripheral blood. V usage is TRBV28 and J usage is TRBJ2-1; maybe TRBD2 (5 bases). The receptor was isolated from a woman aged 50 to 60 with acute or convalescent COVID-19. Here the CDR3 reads CASMVRASYNEQFF. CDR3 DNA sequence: TGTGCCAGCATGGTGAGGGCCTCCTACAATGAGCAGTTCTTC.